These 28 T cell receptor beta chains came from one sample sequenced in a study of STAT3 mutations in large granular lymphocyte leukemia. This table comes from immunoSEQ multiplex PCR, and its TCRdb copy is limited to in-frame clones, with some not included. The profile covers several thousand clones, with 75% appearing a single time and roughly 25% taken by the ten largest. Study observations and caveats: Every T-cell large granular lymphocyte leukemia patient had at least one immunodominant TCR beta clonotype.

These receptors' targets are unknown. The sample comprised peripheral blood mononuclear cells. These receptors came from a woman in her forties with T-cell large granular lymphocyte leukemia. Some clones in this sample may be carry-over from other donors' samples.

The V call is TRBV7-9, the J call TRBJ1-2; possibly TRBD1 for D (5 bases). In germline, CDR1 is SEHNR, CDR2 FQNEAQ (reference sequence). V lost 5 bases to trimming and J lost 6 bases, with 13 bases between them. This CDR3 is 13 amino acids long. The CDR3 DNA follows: TGTGCCAGCAGCGAAACGGGGGTGCATGGCTACACCTTC. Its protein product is CASSETGVHGYTF.

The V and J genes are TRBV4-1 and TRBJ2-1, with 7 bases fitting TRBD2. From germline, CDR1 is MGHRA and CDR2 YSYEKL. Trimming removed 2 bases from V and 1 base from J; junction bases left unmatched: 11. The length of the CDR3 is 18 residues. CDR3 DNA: TGCGCCAGCAGCCAAAACACCTTCGGGCGGGGGTCCTACAATGAGCAGTTCTTC. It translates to CASSQNTFGRGSYNEQFF.

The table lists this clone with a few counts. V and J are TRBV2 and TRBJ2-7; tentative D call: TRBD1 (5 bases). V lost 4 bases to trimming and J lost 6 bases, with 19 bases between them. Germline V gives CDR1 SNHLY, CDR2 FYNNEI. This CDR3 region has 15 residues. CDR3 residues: CASSAGSVLPGEQYF. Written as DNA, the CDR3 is TGTGCCAGCAGTGCAGGGTCCGTACTTCCCGGCGAGCAGTACTTC.

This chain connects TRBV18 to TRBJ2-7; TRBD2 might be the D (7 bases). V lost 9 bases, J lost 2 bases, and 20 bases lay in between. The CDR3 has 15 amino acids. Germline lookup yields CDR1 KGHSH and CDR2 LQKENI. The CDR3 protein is CASSAGGGLPYEQYF. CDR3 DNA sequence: TGTGCCAGTTCCGCTGGGGGGGGCCTACCCTACGAGCAGTACTTC. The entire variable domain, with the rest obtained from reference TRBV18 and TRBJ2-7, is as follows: NAGVMQNPRHLVRRRGQEARLRCSPMKGHSHVYWYRQLPEEGLKFMVYLQKENIIDESGMPKERFSAEFPKEGPSILRIQQVVRGDSAAYFCASSAGGGLPYEQYFGPGTRLTVT.

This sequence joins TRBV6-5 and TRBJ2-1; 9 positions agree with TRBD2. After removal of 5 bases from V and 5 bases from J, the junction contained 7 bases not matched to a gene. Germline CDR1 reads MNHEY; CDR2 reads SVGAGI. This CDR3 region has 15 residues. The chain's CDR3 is CASSVSGGTNNEQFF. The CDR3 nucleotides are TGTGCCAGCAGTGTAAGCGGGGGGACAAACAATGAGCAGTTCTTC.

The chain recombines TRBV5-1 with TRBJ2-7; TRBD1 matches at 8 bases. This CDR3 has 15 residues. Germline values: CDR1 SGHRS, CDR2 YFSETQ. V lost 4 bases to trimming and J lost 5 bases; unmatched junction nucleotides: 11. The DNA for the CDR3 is TGCGCCAGCAGCCTGACCCGGACAGGGATCCACGAGCAGTACTTC. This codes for CASSLTRTGIHEQYF.

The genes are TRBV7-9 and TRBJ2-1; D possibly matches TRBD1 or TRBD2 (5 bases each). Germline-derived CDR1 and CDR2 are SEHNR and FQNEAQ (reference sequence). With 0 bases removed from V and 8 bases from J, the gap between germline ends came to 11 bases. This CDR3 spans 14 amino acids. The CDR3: CASSLAGVGDEQFF. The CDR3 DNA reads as TGTGCCAGCAGCTTAGCGGGGGTAGGGGATGAGCAGTTCTTC.

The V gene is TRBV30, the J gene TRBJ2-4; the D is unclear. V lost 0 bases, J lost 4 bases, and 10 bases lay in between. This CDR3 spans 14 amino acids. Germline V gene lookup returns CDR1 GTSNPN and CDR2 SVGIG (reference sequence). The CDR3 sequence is CAWSVLNRKNIQYF. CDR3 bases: TGTGCCTGGAGTGTACTAAACAGAAAAAACATTCAGTACTTC.

The CDR3 loop is CASRPTLNYGYTF. Written as DNA, the CDR3 is TGTGCCAGCAGGCCGACCCTGAACTATGGCTACACCTTC. This chain joins TRBV6-5 and TRBJ1-2; D is uncertain. The V end was cut by 6 bases, the J end by 2 bases, with 10 bases between. The length of the CDR3 is 13 residues. CDR1 is MNHEY, CDR2 SVGAGI, per germline.

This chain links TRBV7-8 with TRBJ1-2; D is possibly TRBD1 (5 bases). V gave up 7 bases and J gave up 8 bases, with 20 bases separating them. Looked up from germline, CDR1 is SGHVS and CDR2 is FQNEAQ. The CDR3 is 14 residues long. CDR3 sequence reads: CASTRPGAHGGYTF. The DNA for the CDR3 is TGTGCCAGCACCCGCCCTGGGGCGCACGGGGGCTACACCTTC.

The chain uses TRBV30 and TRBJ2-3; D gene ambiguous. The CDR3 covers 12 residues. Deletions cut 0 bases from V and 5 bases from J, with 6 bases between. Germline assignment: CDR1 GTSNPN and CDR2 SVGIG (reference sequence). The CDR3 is CAWSVEVDTQYF. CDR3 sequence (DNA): TGTGCCTGGAGTGTAGAGGTAGATACGCAGTATTTT.

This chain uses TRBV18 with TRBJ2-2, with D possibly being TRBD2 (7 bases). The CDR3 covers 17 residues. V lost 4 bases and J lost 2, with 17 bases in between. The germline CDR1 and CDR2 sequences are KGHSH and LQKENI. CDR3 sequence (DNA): TGTGCCAGCTCACAAAGGCCGGGGGGCCTAAACACCGGGGAGCTGTTTTTT. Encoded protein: CASSQRPGGLNTGELFF.

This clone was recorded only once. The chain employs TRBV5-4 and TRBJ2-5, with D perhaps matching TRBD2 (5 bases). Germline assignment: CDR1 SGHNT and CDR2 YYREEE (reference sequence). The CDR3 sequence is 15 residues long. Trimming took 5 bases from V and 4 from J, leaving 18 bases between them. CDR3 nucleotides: TGTGCCAGCAGTTCGGGATCGGGGTTTCGAGAGACCCAGTACTTC. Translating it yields CASSSGSGFRETQYF. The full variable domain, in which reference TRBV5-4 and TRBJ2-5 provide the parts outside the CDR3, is ETGVTQSPTHLIKTRGQQVTLRCSSQSGHNTVSWYQQALGQGPQFIFQYYREEENGRGNFPPRFSGLQFPNYSSELNVNALELDDSALYLCASSSGSGFRETQYFGPGTRLLVL.

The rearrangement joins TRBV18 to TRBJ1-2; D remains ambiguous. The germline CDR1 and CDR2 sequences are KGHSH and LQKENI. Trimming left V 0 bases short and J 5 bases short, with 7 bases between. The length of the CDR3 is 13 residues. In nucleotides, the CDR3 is TGTGCCAGCTCACCACCTCGACAATATGGCTACACCTTC. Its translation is CASSPPRQYGYTF.

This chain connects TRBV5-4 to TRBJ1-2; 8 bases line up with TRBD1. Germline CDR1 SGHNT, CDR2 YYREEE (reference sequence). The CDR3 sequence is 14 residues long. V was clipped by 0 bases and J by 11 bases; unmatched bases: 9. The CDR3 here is CASSLDRGARPYTF. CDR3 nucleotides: TGTGCCAGCAGCTTGGACAGGGGGGCGAGGCCGTACACCTTC.

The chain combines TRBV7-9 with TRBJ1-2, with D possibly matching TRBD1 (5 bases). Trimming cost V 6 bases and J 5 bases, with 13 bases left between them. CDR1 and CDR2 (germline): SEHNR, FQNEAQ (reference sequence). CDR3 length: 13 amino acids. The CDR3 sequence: CASRSGTAYGYTF. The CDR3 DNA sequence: TGTGCCAGCAGGTCAGGGACCGCTTATGGCTACACCTTC.

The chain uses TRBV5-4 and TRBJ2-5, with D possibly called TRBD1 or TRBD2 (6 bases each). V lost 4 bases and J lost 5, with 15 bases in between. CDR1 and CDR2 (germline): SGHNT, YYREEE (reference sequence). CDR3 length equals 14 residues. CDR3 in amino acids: CASSAGQEMETQYF. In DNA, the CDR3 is TGTGCCAGCAGCGCGGGACAAGAGATGGAGACCCAGTACTTC.

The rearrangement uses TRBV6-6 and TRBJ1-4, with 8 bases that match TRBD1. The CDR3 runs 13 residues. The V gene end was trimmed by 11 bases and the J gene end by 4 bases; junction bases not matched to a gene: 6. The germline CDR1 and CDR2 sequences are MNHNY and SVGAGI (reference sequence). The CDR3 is CAGGDRGNEKLFF. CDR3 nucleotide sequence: TGTGCCGGGGGAGACAGGGGTAATGAAAAACTGTTTTTT.

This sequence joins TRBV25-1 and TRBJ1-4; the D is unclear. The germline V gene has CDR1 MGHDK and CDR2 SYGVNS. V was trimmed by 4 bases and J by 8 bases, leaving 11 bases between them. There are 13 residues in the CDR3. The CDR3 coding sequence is TGTGCCAGCAGTGGACCCTCGCCCGAAAAACTGTTTTTT. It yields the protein CASSGPSPEKLFF. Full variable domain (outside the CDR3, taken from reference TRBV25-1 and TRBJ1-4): EADIYQTPRYLVIGTGKKITLECSQTMGHDKMYWYQQDPGMELHLIHYSYGVNSTEKGDLSSESTVSRIRTEHFPLTLESARPSHTSQYLCASSGPSPEKLFFGSGTQLSVL.

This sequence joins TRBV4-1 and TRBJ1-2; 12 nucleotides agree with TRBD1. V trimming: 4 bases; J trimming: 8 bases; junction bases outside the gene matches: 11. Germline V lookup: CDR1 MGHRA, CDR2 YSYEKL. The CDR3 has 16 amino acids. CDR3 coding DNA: TGCGCCAGCAGCCTCGCGGGACAGGGGGCGGCCGGCGGCTACACCTTC. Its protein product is CASSLAGQGAAGGYTF.

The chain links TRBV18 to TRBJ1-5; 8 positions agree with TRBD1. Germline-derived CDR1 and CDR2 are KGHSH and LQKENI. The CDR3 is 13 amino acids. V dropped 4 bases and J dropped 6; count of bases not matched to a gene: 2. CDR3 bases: TGTGCCAGCTCACTGGACAGGGTTCAGCCCCAGCATTTT. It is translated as CASSLDRVQPQHF.

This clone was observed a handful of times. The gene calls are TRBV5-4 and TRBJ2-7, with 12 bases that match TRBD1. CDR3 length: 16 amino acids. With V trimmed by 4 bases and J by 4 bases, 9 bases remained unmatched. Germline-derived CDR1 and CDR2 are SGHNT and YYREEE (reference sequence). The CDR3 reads CASSPAGTGGLYEQYF. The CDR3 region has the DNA TGTGCCAGCAGCCCGGCGGGGACAGGGGGCTTGTACGAGCAGTACTTC. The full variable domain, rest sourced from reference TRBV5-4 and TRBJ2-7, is ETGVTQSPTHLIKTRGQQVTLRCSSQSGHNTVSWYQQALGQGPQFIFQYYREEENGRGNFPPRFSGLQFPNYSSELNVNALELDDSALYLCASSPAGTGGLYEQYFGPGTRLTVT.

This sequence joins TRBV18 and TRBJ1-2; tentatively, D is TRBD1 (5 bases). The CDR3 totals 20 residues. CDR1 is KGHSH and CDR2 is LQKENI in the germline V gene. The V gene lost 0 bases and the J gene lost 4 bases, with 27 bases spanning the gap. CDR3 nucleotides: TGTGCCAGCTCACCACCTCTCCTTAGCAGGGAGATTAGGGGAGTCTATGGCTACACCTTC. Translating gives CASSPPLLSREIRGVYGYTF.

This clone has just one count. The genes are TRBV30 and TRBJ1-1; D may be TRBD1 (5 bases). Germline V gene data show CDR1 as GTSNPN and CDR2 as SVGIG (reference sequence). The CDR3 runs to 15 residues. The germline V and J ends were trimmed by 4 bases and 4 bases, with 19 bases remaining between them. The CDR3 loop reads CAWTPMGGLGTEAFF. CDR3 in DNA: TGTGCCTGGACCCCCATGGGGGGGTTGGGCACTGAAGCTTTCTTT.

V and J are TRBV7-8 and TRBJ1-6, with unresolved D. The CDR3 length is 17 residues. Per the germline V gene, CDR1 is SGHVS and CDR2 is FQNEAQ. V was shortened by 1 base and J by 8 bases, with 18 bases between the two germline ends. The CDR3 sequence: CASSLVEQLYDHSPLHF. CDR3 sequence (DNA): TGTGCCAGCAGCTTAGTTGAACAGTTATACGACCATTCACCCCTCCACTTT.

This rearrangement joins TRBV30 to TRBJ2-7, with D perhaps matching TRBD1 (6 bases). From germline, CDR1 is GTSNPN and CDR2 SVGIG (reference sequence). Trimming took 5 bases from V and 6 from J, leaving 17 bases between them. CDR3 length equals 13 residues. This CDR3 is CAWAQGNTLEQYF. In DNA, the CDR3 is TGTGCCTGGGCACAGGGTAATACCCTCGAGCAGTACTTC.

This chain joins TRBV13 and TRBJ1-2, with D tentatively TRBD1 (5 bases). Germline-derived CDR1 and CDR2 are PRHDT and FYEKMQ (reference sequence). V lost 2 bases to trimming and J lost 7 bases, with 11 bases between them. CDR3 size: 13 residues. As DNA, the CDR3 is TGTGCCAGCAGCTTATCAGGGCGGAGTGGCTACACCTTC. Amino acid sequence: CASSLSGRSGYTF.

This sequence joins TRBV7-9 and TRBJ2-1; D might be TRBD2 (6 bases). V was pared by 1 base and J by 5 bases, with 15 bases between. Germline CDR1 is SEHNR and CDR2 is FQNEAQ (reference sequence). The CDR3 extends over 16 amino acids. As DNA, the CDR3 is TGTGCCAGCAGCTTAGTTGGTCAACTAGCTCACAATGAGCAGTTCTTC. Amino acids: CASSLVGQLAHNEQFF. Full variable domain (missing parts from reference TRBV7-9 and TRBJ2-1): DTGVSQNPRHKITKRGQNVTFRCDPISEHNRLYWYRQTLGQGPEFLTYFQNEAQLEKSRLLSDRFSAERPKGSFSTLEIQRTEQGDSAMYLCASSLVGQLAHNEQFFGPGTRLTVL.